This T cell receptor beta chain is from a study of PD-1 blockade in classical Hodgkin lymphoma. Findings and limits, study-wide: The repertoire differences lack a defined cause, possibly disease activity or prior therapy. Newly diagnosed patients had baseline TCR diversity that was reportedly lower than that of healthy donors.

The sample's time point: cycle 4 day 1 (C4D1), after less than seven weeks of nivolumab. After autologous stem cell transplantation all patients relapsed, and prior brentuximab vedotin exposure differed between cohorts. Best responses fell into complete response, partial response or progressive disease. Note on this clone: What it binds is not known.

The assay was immunoSEQ multiplex PCR, and TCRdb's table has in-frame clones only and misses some. In the table there are tens of thousands of clones, roughly 87% of which are singletons. This CDR3 contains 12 residues. V lost 1 base to trimming and J lost 9 bases, with 9 bases between them. Germline V CDR1 and CDR2: SEHNR, FQNEAQ (reference sequence). This TCR came from a human donor with classical Hodgkin lymphoma. J is TRBJ1-2 and V is TRBV7-9; no firm D call. The sample was peripheral blood mononuclear cells (PBMCs), taken before the fourth cycle of nivolumab. CDR3 region: CASSLESGSYTF. The CDR3 nucleotides read TGTGCCAGCAGCTTAGAGAGCGGAAGCTACACCTTC.